This TCR beta chain was captured in a study of CD8 T cells in Susac syndrome. Study-wide context: Patients with Susac syndrome had blood drawn and were at that point therapy-naive, on corticosteroids, or on intravenous immunoglobulin alone.

The germline V gene encodes CDR1 MNHEY and CDR2 SVGAGI. The CDR3 extends over 17 amino acids. The V end was cut by 2 bases, the J end by 3 bases, with 17 bases between. The RNA input was roughly 0.5 to 1 ug, and it was reverse transcribed with random hexamers. The CDR3 of TCR beta was amplified by immunoSEQ multiplex PCR across 54 Vbeta and 13 Jbeta. TCRdb re-derived calls from the immunoSEQ multiplex PCR reads in MiXCR, one entry per CDR3 protein. The data hold some 200,000 distinct CDR3 sequences, with over 90% observed a single time. Through negative isolation, CD4+ and CD8+ T cells were obtained, while TEMRA cells were enriched using FACS.

V and J are TRBV6-5 and TRBJ2-1, with D perhaps TRBD2 (6 bases). This receptor was identified in a human donor with Susac syndrome. Specimen: CD8+ T cells from PBMCs. This CDR3 reads CASSYLPSGRSYNEQFF. CDR3 bases: TGTGCCAGCAGTTACCTCCCGAGCGGGCGGAGCTACAATGAGCAGTTCTTC.